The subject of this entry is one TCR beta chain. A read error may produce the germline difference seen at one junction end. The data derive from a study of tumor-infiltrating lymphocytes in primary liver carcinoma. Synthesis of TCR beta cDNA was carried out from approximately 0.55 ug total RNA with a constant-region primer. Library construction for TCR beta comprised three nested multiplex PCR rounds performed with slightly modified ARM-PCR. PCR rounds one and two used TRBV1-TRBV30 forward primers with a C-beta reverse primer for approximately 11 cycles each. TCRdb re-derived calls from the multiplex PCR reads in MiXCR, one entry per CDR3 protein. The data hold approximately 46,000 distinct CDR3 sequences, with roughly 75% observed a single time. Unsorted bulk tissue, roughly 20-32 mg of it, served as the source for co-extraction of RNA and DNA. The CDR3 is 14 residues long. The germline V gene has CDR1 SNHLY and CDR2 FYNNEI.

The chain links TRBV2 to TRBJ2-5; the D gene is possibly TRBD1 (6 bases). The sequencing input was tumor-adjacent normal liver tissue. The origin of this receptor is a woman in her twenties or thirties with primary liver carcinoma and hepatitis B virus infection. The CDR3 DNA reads TGTGCCAGCAGTGATCTAGGGGGTCAAGAGACTCAGTACTTC. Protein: CASSDLGGQETQYF.